The 19 T cell receptor beta chains below all came from one sample that was sequenced in a study of T cells in Graves' hyperthyroidism and ophthalmopathy. The investigators amplified TCR beta CDR3 regions from RNA transcripts. Researchers ran a first-round RT-PCR on the TCR CDR3 using the HTBI primer set. TCRdb reprocessed the multiplex PCR reads via MiXCR and lists one record per CDR3 protein. The sample contains approximately 700,000 distinct CDR3 sequences, less than 45% of which appear only once. Sequences were obtained from peripheral blood or thyroid tissue (not recorded which). The receptor source for this set is an adult man with Graves' disease, either hyperthyroidism or ophthalmopathy (not recorded which).

CDR3 sequence: CASSFTPGELFF. CDR3 nucleotides: TGTGCCAGCAGTTTTACCCCCGGGGAGCTGTTTTTT. This chain joins TRBV7-2 and TRBJ2-2; no clear D gene. This CDR3 region has 12 residues. Germline V gives CDR1 SGHTA, CDR2 FQGNSA. V shed 6 bases and J shed 6 bases, with 8 bases lying between them.

A note on this clonotype: A much bigger clone sits one base away, suggesting this may be a read error. V gene TRBV20-1 combines with J gene TRBJ2-5, with D hard to call. The V end was cut by 6 bases, the J end by 5 bases, with 16 bases between. The CDR3 runs 13 residues. From germline, CDR1 is DFQATT and CDR2 SNEGSKA (reference sequence). The CDR3 sequence is CSALAVVAETQYF. The CDR3 bases are TGCAGTGCCCTGGCGGTGGTCGCGGAGACCCAGTACTTC.

This clonotype has just a few counts. The CDR3 loop reads CASSLGSLGAGTEAFF. The CDR3 DNA follows: TGTGCCAGCAGCTTAGGTTCGTTGGGGGCGGGAACTGAAGCTTTCTTT. This rearrangement joins TRBV7-2 to TRBJ1-1, with D maybe TRBD1 (6 bases). This CDR3 has 16 amino acids. V gave up 1 base and J gave up 5 bases, with 17 bases separating them. Germline assignment: CDR1 SGHTA and CDR2 FQGNSA.

The rearrangement joins TRBV7-2 to TRBJ1-4; D remains ambiguous. With 8 bases removed from V and 8 bases from J, the gap between germline ends came to 15 bases. The CDR3 is made up of 13 amino acids. Germline V lookup: CDR1 SGHTA, CDR2 FQGNSA. CDR3 residues: CASGLGKDEKLFF. The CDR3 DNA reads TGTGCCAGCGGCCTGGGAAAAGACGAAAAACTGTTTTTT. The full variable domain, completed using reference TRBV7-2 and TRBJ1-4, is GAGVSQSPSNKVTEKGKDVELRCDPISGHTALYWYRQSLGQGLEFLIYFQGNSAPDKSGLPSDRFSAERTGGSVSTLTIQRTQQEDSAVYLCASGLGKDEKLFFGSGTQLSVL.

This clonotype was counted between two and nine times. The V call is TRBV24-1, the J call TRBJ2-2; 8 nucleotides match TRBD2. Unmatched junction bases numbered 1, after V lost 1 base and J lost 1 base. Germline V gene data show CDR1 as KGHDR and CDR2 as SFDVKD. There are 16 residues in the CDR3. Written as DNA, the CDR3 is TGTGCCACCAGTGATTTAACTAGCGGGAACACCGGGGAGCTGTTTTTT. This translates into CATSDLTSGNTGELFF.

This rearrangement joins TRBV12-3 or TRBV12-4 to TRBJ1-5; no clear D. V was pared by 0 bases and J by 5 bases, with 14 bases between. The CDR3 is 16 residues long. CDR3 nucleotide sequence: TGTGCCAGCAGTTTAGCGGCGAGTCGCACGGATCAGCCCCAGCATTTT. Translating it yields CASSLAASRTDQPQHF.

The V and J genes are TRBV7-9 and TRBJ2-7, with 9 bases lining up with TRBD1. The V gene's germline CDR1 is SEHNR and CDR2 FQNEAQ (reference sequence). This CDR3 region has 17 residues. Trimming at V came to 2 bases and at J to 7 bases, leaving 15 bases not matched to a gene. CDR3 DNA: TGTGCCAGCAGCTTAAAAGGGACCGGGACAGGGAACGAAGAGCAGTACTTC. It translates to CASSLKGTGTGNEEQYF.

The V gene is TRBV9, the J gene TRBJ2-7; TRBD1 matches 7 bases. Trimming removed 4 bases from V and 0 bases from J; junction bases left unmatched: 10. The germline CDR1 and CDR2 sequences are SGDLS and YYNGEE. This CDR3 has 16 amino acids. The CDR3 sequence: CASSQDRDSVSYEQYF. CDR3 in DNA: TGTGCCAGCAGCCAGGACCGGGACAGCGTCTCCTACGAGCAGTACTTC.

This clonotype showed up just once. This chain joins TRBV20-1 and TRBJ2-7; 7 bases match TRBD2. CDR1 is DFQATT and CDR2 is SNEGSKA in the germline V gene (reference sequence). This CDR3 contains 17 residues. V trimming: 1 base; J trimming: 0 bases; junction bases outside the gene matches: 12. CDR3 amino acids: CSARGLASSVSSYEQYF. The CDR3 nucleotides are TGCAGTGCTAGAGGACTAGCTAGCTCTGTAAGCTCCTACGAGCAGTACTTC.

This clonotype was observed a handful of times. The rearrangement uses TRBV6-1 and TRBJ2-5, with TRBD1 matching 7 bases. Germline V gene sequence: CDR1 MNHNS, CDR2 SASEGT. V shed 8 bases and J 2 bases; nucleotides not matched to a gene: 11. This CDR3 region has 15 residues. For the CDR3, the DNA is TGTGCCAGCGACTTCCGACAGGGACAGCAAGAGACCCAGTACTTC. Encoded protein: CASDFRQGQQETQYF.

As to this clonotype: A read error may produce the germline difference seen at one junction end. The chain recombines TRBV9 with TRBJ2-7; TRBD2 aligns across 9 bases. The CDR3 loop spans 17 amino acids. The V gene's germline CDR1 is SGDLS and CDR2 YYNGEE. The CDR3, as DNA: TGTGCCAGCAGCGGGAGACTAGCGGAAGGGGACACCGGGGAGCTGTACTTC. Translation gives CASSGRLAEGDTGELYF.

In its sample, this clonotype was seen a few times. The chain employs TRBV5-1 and TRBJ1-5, with TRBD1 matching over 11 bases. The V gene's germline CDR1 is SGHRS and CDR2 YFSETQ. This CDR3 region has 16 residues. J gave up 2 bases and V 2 bases, and 3 bases lay outside the gene matches. The chain's CDR3 is CASSFGTGGRNQPQHF. In DNA, the CDR3 is TGCGCCAGCAGCTTCGGGACAGGGGGTCGCAATCAGCCCCAGCATTTT.

Comment on this clonotype: A much larger clone differs from this one at a single base, so this may be a read error. J is TRBJ1-2 and V is TRBV12-3 or TRBV12-4, with 9 bases fitting TRBD1. This CDR3 comprises 15 residues. In DNA, the CDR3 is TGTGTCAGCAGCGTCGGGACAGGGACTAACTATGGCTACACCTTC. Its translation: CVSSVGTGTNYGYTF.

The chain recombines TRBV25-1 with TRBJ1-6; 9 bases align to TRBD1. Trimming took 8 bases from V and 10 from J; bases not matched to a gene: 12. The CDR3 has 15 amino acids. Germline-derived CDR1 and CDR2 are MGHDK and SYGVNS. The CDR3 DNA is TGTGCCAGCGTTTCGACCGGGACAGGGCAATCACCCCTCCACTTT. This sequence encodes CASVSTGTGQSPLHF.

Notes on this clonotype: Lacking the conserved final phenylalanine or tryptophan, this CDR3 likely reflects a read error. The chain joins TRBV19 to TRBJ1-2; D is uncertain. This CDR3 has 14 amino acids. Trimming cost V 7 bases and J 4 bases, with 16 bases left between them. Germline V gene lookup returns CDR1 LNHDA and CDR2 SQIVND (reference sequence). CDR3 protein: CASTTVAQFYGYTL. The CDR3 coding sequence is TGTGCCAGTACCACCGTGGCCCAGTTCTATGGCTACACCCTC.

This chain links TRBV11-3 with TRBJ1-6; TRBD1 is a possible D gene (5 bases). V lost 3 bases to trimming and J lost 10 bases, with 19 bases between them. This CDR3 is built from 16 residues. CDR1 is SGHNT, CDR2 YENEEA, per germline. The CDR3 region is CASSLGDSLFKSPLHF. The CDR3 nucleotides read TGTGCCAGCAGCTTGGGCGACAGCCTATTCAAATCACCCCTCCACTTT.

This clonotype has ten or more counts. The chain employs TRBV20-1 and TRBJ1-6, with TRBD1 matching over 8 bases. With 3 bases clipped from V and 10 bases from J, the junction kept 11 bases outside the gene matches. This CDR3 comprises 15 residues. Germline CDR1 and CDR2: DFQATT and SNEGSKA (reference sequence). CDR3 protein: CSASAGGFMESPLHF. The CDR3 nucleotides are TGCAGTGCTAGCGCAGGGGGCTTTATGGAATCACCCCTCCACTTT.

This chain links TRBV7-9 with TRBJ1-4; 9 positions agree with TRBD1. CDR3 size: 15 residues. CDR1 and CDR2 (germline): SEHNR, FQNEAQ (reference sequence). The V and J ends lost 7 bases and 7 bases, in that order; junction bases with no gene match: 10. The DNA for the CDR3 is TGTGCCAGCACGGGACAGGGCGAAACTGGTGAAAAACTGTTTTTT. Amino acid sequence: CASTGQGETGEKLFF.

The chain employs TRBV7-2 and TRBJ2-7; 13 bases are shared with TRBD2. The CDR3 is made up of 14 amino acids. V was clipped by 1 base and J by 9 bases; unmatched bases: 3. Germline CDR1 is SGHTA and CDR2 is FQGNSA. Written as DNA, the CDR3 is TGTGCCAGCAGCTTAGGACTAGCGGGAGGCCCGCAGTACTTC. Encoded protein: CASSLGLAGGPQYF. Together with reference TRBV7-2 and TRBJ2-7, the CDR3 gives the full variable domain: GAGVSQSPSNKVTEKGKDVELRCDPISGHTALYWYRQSLGQGLEFLIYFQGNSAPDKSGLPSDRFSAERTGGSVSTLTIQRTQQEDSAVYLCASSLGLAGGPQYFGPGTRLTVT.